This T cell receptor beta chain was found in a study of vaccination effects on CD4 cells after COVID-19. On the study more broadly: Each participant received a vaccine that was either BNT162b2 or mRNA-1273, given as two doses. Study-wide results and limits: Clones that were induced by infection or by vaccine showed marked contraction late after vaccination.

Before sequencing, viral peptide pools were used by the ViraFEST assay to expand antigen-specific CD4+ T cells. At the end of more than 8 days of culture, CD4+ T cells were isolated. Vaccine recipients lacked prior SARS-CoV-2 infection and had negative nucleocapsid antibodies. Cultivation was performed at a few million PBMC per well with roughly 9.1 IU/ml IL-2 and around 10 ug/ml peptides added. Cultures had half their medium replaced with IL-2 medium on days 3 and 7. V was pared by 4 bases and J by 3 bases, with 9 bases between. This CDR3 is 14 amino acids long. The germline V gene encodes CDR1 LGHDT and CDR2 YNNKEL (reference sequence). The table came from immunoSEQ multiplex PCR; TCRdb's copy has only in-frame clones and leaves some out. Counted here are around 63,000 clones, roughly 80% occurring once; the ten biggest clones make up 3% to 4%. About this clone itself: Its cognate antigen is unknown.

This specimen was CD4+ T cells from PBMCs cultured with HCoV-OC43 spike peptides, taken before COVID-19 vaccination. Subset reported: HCoV-OC43 spike overlapping peptide pool stimulation. The chain couples TRBV3-1 (or the pseudogene TRBV3-2) to TRBJ2-2, with TRBD1 as a possible D gene (5 bases). This receptor was identified in a human donor who received a COVID-19 vaccine. In nucleotides, the CDR3 is TGTGCCAGCAGCCCCCAAGGGGACACCGGGGAGCTGTTTTTT. This gives the protein CASSPQGDTGELFF.